This T cell receptor (beta chain) was documented in a study of response to subunit inactivated influenza vaccine. This clonotype was recorded many times. A single record per CDR3 protein comes from TCRdb applying MiXCR to the RT-PCR reads. Among approximately 530,000 distinct CDR3 sequences listed, 13% were seen once. The V end was cut by 0 bases, the J end by 7 bases, with 19 bases between. This CDR3 is built from 16 residues. Germline-derived CDR1 and CDR2 are DFQATT and SNEGSKA (reference sequence). The clonotype comes from a man in his fifties or sixties who received an inactivated influenza vaccine. Source: PBMCs from blood, taken 35 to 45 days after vaccination. V gene TRBV20-1 combines with J gene TRBJ2-1; D tentatively reads TRBD1 or TRBD2 (5 bases each). The CDR3 protein is CSARDPRDPRDNEQFF. The CDR3 nucleotides read TGCAGTGCTAGAGATCCCCGGGACCCGCGTGATAATGAGCAGTTCTTC.